The present T cell receptor (beta chain) was sequenced within a study of T cell responses to AZD1222 COVID-19 vaccine. Study as a whole: Second-dose groups at about 4 or about 12 weeks were pooled.

With respect to this clone: The antigen is not known.

Study-wide points: Donors were largely white British and mainly female; clonal diversity was possibly underestimated.

Method: immunoSEQ multiplex PCR; TCRdb's copy keeps in-frame clones and lacks some. The profile covers around 130,000 clones, with roughly 85% appearing a single time and about 9.8% taken by the ten largest. Sample: peripheral blood, taken on day 0 of AZD1222 vaccination. This clonotype originated in an adult in good health.

The CDR3 region is CASSYRTGGNTGELFF. CDR3 sequence (DNA): TGTGCCAGCAGCTACAGGACAGGGGGGAACACCGGGGAGCTGTTTTTT. The rearrangement uses TRBV11-2 and TRBJ2-2; 10 nucleotides match TRBD1. V lost 4 bases to trimming and J lost 1 base; unmatched junction nucleotides: 3. The CDR3 runs 16 residues. Germline CDR1 and CDR2: SGHAT and FQNNGV.